A selection of T cell receptor beta chains follows, all from one sample in a study of neoadjuvant nivolumab and ipilimumab in lung cancer. Sequencing used immunoSEQ multiplex PCR; TCRdb keeps in-frame clones, though not all of them. The profile shows fewer than 4,500 clones, roughly four fifths of them singletons. The input for sequencing was adjacent normal lung tissue, taken after neoadjuvant nivolumab, alone or with ipilimumab, at or shortly before surgery. The receptor source for this set is an adult with non-small cell lung cancer. Each CDR3 is given with its conserved first and last residue. D genes are given only for firm matches. Size is omitted from some rows. Given values are once, few, many or a class for expanded clones.

J | length | V | size | D | CDR3 | DNA
TRBJ1-1 | 15 | TRBV29-1 | . | . | CSVEGGGNFRTEAFF | TGCAGCGTTGAGGGTGGGGGTAACTTTCGAACTGAAGCTTTCTTT
TRBJ1-3 | 14 | TRBV7-6 | . | TRBD1 | CASSLTGNGNTIYF | TGTGCCAGCAGCCTGACAGGGAATGGAAACACCATATATTTT
TRBJ1-1 | 15 | TRBV7-9 | . | . | CASSPINYVNTEAFF | TGTGCCAGCAGCCCGATAAACTATGTCAACACTGAAGCTTTCTTT
TRBJ2-7 | 13 | TRBV27 | . | . | CASSLQTVGEQYF | TGTGCCAGCAGTTTACAAACGGTGGGGGAGCAGTACTTC
TRBJ1-5 | 16 | TRBV2 | once | TRBD1 | CASSFELTGKGQPQHF | TGTGCCAGCAGTTTCGAACTGACAGGGAAGGGTCAGCCCCAGCATTTT
TRBJ1-6 | 16 | TRBV4-1 | . | . | CASSPYLHQADSPLHF | TGCGCCAGCAGCCCTTATCTACACCAAGCGGATTCACCCCTCCACTTT
TRBJ1-1 | 15 | TRBV19 | few | . | CASSRSDTLNTEAFF | TGTGCCAGTAGTAGATCGGACACCCTTAACACTGAAGCTTTCTTT
TRBJ1-6 | 14 | TRBV4-1 | few | . | CASSQTLAPSPLHF | TGCGCCAGCAGCCAAACCCTTGCGCCATCACCCCTCCACTTT
TRBJ2-1 | 13 | TRBV5-4 | . | . | CASSLDSWNEQFF | TGTGCCAGCAGCTTGGACAGTTGGAATGAGCAGTTCTTC
TRBJ2-5 | 14 | TRBV18 | . | . | CASSPFQREETQYF | TGTGCCAGCTCACCATTTCAGCGGGAAGAGACCCAGTACTTC
TRBJ2-1 | 14 | TRBV4-3 | . | . | CASSQVGSSHEQFF | TGCGCCAGCAGCCAAGTTGGCTCAAGCCATGAGCAGTTCTTC
TRBJ1-2 | 15 | TRBV18 | . | TRBD1 | CASSPRQGDLGGYTF | TGTGCCAGCTCACCAAGGCAGGGGGACTTGGGCGGCTACACCTTC
TRBJ2-1 | 14 | TRBV7-8 | . | . | CASSPGSSRNEQFF | TGTGCCAGCAGCCCGGGCTCATCCAGGAATGAGCAGTTCTTC
TRBJ2-3 | 15 | TRBV5-4 | . | TRBD2 | CASRPSWAGVNTQYF | TGTGCCAGCAGGCCTTCATGGGCGGGGGTCAATACGCAGTATTTT
TRBJ1-2 | 15 | TRBV5-6 | . | . | CASWGGLQGVFGYTF | TGTGCCAGCTGGGGAGGACTACAGGGAGTTTTTGGCTACACCTTC
TRBJ2-7 | 14 | TRBV18 | . | TRBD1 | CASSPGQGVDEQYF | TGTGCCAGCTCACCGGGACAGGGGGTCGACGAGCAGTACTTC
TRBJ1-1 | 15 | TRBV25-1 | few | . | CASSPSLGGNTEAFF | TGTGCCAGCAGCCCTAGTCTAGGGGGGAACACTGAAGCTTTCTTT
TRBJ1-6 | 17 | TRBV5-8 | . | TRBD1 | CASSHGQGRTRNSPLHF | TGTGCCAGCAGCCATGGACAGGGACGAACGAGGAATTCACCCCTCCACTTT
TRBJ1-1 | 15 | TRBV5-1 | . | TRBD1 | CASSQTGGWNTEAFF | TGCGCCAGCAGCCAGACAGGGGGCTGGAACACTGAAGCTTTCTTT
TRBJ1-2 | 10 | TRBV7-2 | . | . | CASGPALGAF | TGTGCCAGCGGCCCCGCGTTAGGCGCCTTC
TRBJ2-7 | 15 | TRBV4-3 | . | . | CASSPQGPSPYEQYF | TGCGCCAGCAGCCCCCAAGGGCCGTCACCCTACGAGCAGTACTTC
TRBJ2-1 | 14 | TRBV19 | . | . | CASSIGASYNEQFF | TGTGCCAGTAGTATCGGGGCCTCCTACAATGAGCAGTTCTTC
TRBJ2-7 | 17 | TRBV10-1 | . | . | CASRRPWAEVCYEEQYF | TGCGCCAGCAGGCGCCCGTGGGCAGAGGTATGTTATGAGGAGCAGTACTTC
TRBJ2-6 | 19 | TRBV7-2 | . | TRBD2 | CASSLVASGGGSGANVLTF | TGTGCCAGCAGCTTAGTTGCGTCTGGCGGGGGGTCTGGGGCCAACGTCCTGACTTTC
TRBJ1-6 | 15 | TRBV18 | . | . | CASSPVTGSESPLHF | TGTGCCAGCTCACCGGTAACAGGGTCAGAATCACCCCTCCACTTT
TRBJ1-5 | 16 | TRBV28 | few | . | CASSLVSRISNQPQHF | TGTGCCAGCAGTTTAGTAAGTCGTATTAGCAATCAGCCCCAGCATTTT
TRBJ2-3 | 14 | TRBV19 | . | . | CASSITRGQDTQYF | TGTGCCAGTAGTATTACCCGGGGGCAGGATACGCAGTATTTT
TRBJ2-7 | 15 | TRBV5-8 | . | TRBD2 | CASSWGGRRVYEQYF | TGTGCCAGCAGCTGGGGGGGACGGAGGGTATACGAGCAGTACTTC
TRBJ1-3 | 15 | TRBV10-3 | few | TRBD1 | CAISDRDSTGNTIYF | TGTGCCATCAGTGATCGGGACAGTACTGGAAACACCATATATTTT
TRBJ1-2 | 14 | TRBV15 | . | TRBD1 | CATSRRQGPGGYTF | TGTGCCACCAGCAGAAGACAGGGACCGGGGGGCTACACCTTC
TRBJ2-3 | 14 | TRBV5-6 | . | . | CASSFVRGTDTQYF | TGTGCCAGCAGCTTTGTCAGGGGCACAGATACGCAGTATTTT
TRBJ2-7 | 15 | TRBV2 | few | . | CASTPAFSKHYEQYF | TGTGCCAGCACCCCAGCCTTTAGCAAGCACTACGAGCAGTACTTC